This T cell receptor beta chain is from a study of T-cell memory formation after mild COVID-19. Overall study: Across donors, TCR clusters were largely donor specific.

This clonotype was seen a few times. V dropped 3 bases and J dropped 10 bases, with 13 bases sitting between them. Germline assignment: CDR1 MGHRA and CDR2 YSYEKL. This CDR3 comprises 13 residues. The 5'RACE method, run with constant-segment primers, produced TCR alpha and TCR beta cDNA libraries (carrying sample barcodes and UMIs). TCRdb reprocessed the 5' RACE reads via MiXCR and lists one record per CDR3 protein. The profile shows approximately 350,000 distinct CDR3 sequences, over 25% of them singletons. This TCR was recovered from an adult woman who had mild COVID-19 (a few samples of this study predate the infection). Cell type and time point are not known. Sequencing used PBMCs or a T cell subset sorted from them (not recorded which). The V call is TRBV4-1, the J call TRBJ2-1; D perhaps matches TRBD2 (5 bases). DNA of the CDR3: TGCGCCAGCAGCCACCAGTCGACGGGGGAGCAGTTCTTC. Amino acid sequence: CASSHQSTGEQFF.